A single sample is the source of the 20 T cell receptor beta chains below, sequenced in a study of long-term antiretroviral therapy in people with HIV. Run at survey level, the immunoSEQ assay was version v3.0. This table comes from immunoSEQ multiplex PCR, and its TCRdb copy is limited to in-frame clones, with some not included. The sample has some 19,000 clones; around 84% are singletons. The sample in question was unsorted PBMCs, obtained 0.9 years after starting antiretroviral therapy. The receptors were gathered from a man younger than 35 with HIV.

The CDR3 sequence is CASSPRRDDNSPLHF. The CDR3 region has the DNA TGTGCCAGCAGTCCCCGTCGGGACGATAATTCACCCCTCCACTTT. The V gene is TRBV6-5, the J gene TRBJ1-6, with a weak D call TRBD1 (5 bases). CDR3 size: 15 residues. The germline V gene has CDR1 MNHEY and CDR2 SVGAGI. The ends were cut back, 5 bases at V and 5 bases at J, with 13 bases in the middle.

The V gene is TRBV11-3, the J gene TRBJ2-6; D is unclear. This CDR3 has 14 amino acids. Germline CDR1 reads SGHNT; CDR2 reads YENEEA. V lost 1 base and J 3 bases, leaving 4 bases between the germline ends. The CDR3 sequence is CASSLGHGANVLTF. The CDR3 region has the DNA TGTGCCAGCAGCTTAGGACATGGGGCCAACGTCCTGACTTTC.

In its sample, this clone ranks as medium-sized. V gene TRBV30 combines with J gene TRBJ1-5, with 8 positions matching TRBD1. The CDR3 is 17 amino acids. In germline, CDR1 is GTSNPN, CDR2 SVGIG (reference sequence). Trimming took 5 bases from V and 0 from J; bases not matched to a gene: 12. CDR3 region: CAWAKGTGGYSNQPQHF. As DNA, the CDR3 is TGTGCCTGGGCCAAAGGGACAGGAGGATATAGCAATCAGCCCCAGCATTTT.

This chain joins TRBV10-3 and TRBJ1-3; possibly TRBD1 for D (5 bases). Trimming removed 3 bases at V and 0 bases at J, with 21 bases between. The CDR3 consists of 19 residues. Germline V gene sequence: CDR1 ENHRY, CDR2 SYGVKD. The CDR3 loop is CAISDPTPKTGTSGNTIYF. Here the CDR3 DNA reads TGTGCCATCAGTGACCCCACACCGAAGACGGGGACCTCTGGAAACACCATATATTTT.

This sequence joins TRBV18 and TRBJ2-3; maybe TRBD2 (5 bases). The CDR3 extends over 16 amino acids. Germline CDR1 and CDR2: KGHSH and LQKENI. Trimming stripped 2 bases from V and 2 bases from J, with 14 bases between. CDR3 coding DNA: TGTGCCAGCTCACCAGTGGTAGCGAGGGACACAGATACGCAGTATTTT. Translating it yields CASSPVVARDTDTQYF.

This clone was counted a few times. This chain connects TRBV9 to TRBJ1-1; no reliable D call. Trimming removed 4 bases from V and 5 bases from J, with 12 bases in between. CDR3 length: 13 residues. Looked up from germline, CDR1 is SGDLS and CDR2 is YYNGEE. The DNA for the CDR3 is TGTGCCAGCAGCCCGCATCACGGGACTGAAGCTTTCTTT. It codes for CASSPHHGTEAFF.

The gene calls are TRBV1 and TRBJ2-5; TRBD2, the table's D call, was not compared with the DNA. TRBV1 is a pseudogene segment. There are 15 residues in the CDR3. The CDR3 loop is CTSSLAGGPWETQYF. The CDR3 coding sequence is TGCACCAGCAGCCTAGCGGGGGGGCCGTGGGAGACCCAGTACTTC.

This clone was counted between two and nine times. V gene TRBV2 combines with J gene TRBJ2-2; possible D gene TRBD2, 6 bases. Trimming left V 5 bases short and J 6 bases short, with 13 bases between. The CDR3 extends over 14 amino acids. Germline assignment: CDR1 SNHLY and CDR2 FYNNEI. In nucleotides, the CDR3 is TGTGCCAGCAGTTACCGGGGGAAGTCCGGGGAGCTGTTTTTT. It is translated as CASSYRGKSGELFF.

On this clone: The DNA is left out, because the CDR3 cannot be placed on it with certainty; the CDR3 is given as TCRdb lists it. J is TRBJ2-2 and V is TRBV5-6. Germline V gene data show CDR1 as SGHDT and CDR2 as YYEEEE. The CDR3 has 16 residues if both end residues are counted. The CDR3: CASSFGPGENTGELFF.

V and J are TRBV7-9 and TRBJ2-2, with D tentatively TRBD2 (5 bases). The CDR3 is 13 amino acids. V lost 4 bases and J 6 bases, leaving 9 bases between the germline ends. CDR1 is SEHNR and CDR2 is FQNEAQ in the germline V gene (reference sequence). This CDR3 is CASSSAGPGELFF. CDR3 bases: TGTGCCAGCAGCTCCGCGGGTCCCGGGGAGCTGTTTTTT.

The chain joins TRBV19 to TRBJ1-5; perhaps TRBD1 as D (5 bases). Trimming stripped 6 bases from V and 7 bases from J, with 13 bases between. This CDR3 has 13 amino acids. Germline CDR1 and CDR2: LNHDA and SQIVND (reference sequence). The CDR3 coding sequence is TGTGCCAGTAGCCCGGGGGGACTCCAGCCCCAGCATTTT. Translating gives CASSPGGLQPQHF.

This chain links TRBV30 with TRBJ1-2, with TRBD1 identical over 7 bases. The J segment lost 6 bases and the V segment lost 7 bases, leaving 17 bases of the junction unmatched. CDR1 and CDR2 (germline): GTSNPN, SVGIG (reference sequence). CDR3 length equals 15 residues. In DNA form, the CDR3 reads TGTGCCTTGAACTTCCTGACAGGGACGGAGGATGGCTACACCTTC. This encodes CALNFLTGTEDGYTF.

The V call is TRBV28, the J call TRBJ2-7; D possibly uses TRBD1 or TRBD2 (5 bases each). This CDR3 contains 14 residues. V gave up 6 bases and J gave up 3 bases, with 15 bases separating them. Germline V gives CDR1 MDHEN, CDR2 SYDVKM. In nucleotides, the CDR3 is TGTGCCAGCAGCTCCTGGGGACGGAGCTACGAGCAGTACGTC. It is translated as CASSSWGRSYEQYV.

In DNA, the CDR3 is TGTGCCAGCAGTTCGATGGCCTACGAGCAGTACTTC. As protein: CASSSMAYEQYF. The chain recombines TRBV2 with TRBJ2-7; no clear D gene. The CDR3 loop spans 12 amino acids. CDR1 SNHLY and CDR2 FYNNEI come from the germline V gene. Trimming cost V 5 bases and J 2 bases, with 7 bases left between them.

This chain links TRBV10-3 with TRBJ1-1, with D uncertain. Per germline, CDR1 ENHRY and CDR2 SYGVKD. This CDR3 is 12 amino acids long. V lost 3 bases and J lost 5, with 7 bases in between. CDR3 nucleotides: TGTGCCATCAGTGAAGGAGGAACTGAAGCTTTCTTT. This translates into CAISEGGTEAFF.

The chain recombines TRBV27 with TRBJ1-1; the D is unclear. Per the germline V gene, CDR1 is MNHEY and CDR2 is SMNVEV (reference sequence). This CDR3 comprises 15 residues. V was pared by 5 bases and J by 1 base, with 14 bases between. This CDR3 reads CASSPPWQANTEAFF. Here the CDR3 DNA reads TGTGCCAGCAGTCCCCCCTGGCAGGCGAACACTGAAGCTTTCTTT.

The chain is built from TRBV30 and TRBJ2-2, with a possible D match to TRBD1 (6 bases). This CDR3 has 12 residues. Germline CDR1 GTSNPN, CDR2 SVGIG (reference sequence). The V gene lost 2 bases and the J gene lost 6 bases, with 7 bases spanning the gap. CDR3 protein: CAWSKGAGELFF. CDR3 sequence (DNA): TGTGCCTGGAGTAAGGGGGCCGGGGAGCTGTTTTTT.

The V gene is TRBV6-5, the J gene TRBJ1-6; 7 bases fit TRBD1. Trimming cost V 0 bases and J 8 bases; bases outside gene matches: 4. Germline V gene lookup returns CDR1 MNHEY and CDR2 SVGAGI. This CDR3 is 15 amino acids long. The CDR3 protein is CASSYSTGADSPLHF. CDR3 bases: TGTGCCAGCAGTTACTCAACAGGGGCCGATTCACCCCTCCACTTT.

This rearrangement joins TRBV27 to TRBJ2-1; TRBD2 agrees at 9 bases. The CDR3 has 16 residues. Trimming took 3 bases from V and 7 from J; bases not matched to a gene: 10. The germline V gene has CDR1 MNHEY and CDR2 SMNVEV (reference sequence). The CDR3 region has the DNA TGTGCCAGCAGTTTCTTGGCGGGGGGGTTATTTAATGAGCAGTTCTTC. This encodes CASSFLAGGLFNEQFF.

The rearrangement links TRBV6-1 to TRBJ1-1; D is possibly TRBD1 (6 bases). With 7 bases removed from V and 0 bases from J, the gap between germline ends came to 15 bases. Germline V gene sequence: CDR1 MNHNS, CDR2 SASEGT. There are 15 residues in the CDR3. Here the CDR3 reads CASTPRGGVNTEAFF. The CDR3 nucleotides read TGTGCCAGCACTCCAAGGGGGGGGGTGAACACTGAAGCTTTCTTT.